This note documents a single T cell receptor beta chain sequence. V lost 2 bases to trimming and J lost 6 bases, with 8 bases between them. Germline V gives CDR1 MDHEN, CDR2 SYDVKM. The CDR3 loop spans 13 amino acids. The record originates from a study of blood T cell repertoires in COVID-19. Whole-study context: COVID-19 samples, acute and convalescent, were from the United States, Italy and Spain. The cDNA or gDNA used as material had been derived from T cells, B-cell-depleted T cells, or PBMCs.

Methods used by the authors: Nucleated cell number was recorded as an estimate derived from reference gene primer amplification. TCRdb's table, derived via immunoSEQ multiplex PCR, lists solely in-frame clones and lacks some. V and J calls and clone size are those listed in that table; D and trimming were worked out from the DNA. This repertoire shows around 180,000 clones, 80% to 90% found once; its top ten account for 3% to 3.5%. The chain recombines TRBV28 with TRBJ1-5; weak D call: TRBD1 (5 bases). What was sequenced was peripheral blood. The receptor comes from a man between 60 and 70 years old with acute or convalescent COVID-19. This chain's CDR3 is CASSLDSSQPQHF. The DNA of the CDR3 is TGTGCCAGCAGTTTAGACAGTAGTCAGCCCCAGCATTTT. Based on the CDR3 plus reference TRBV28 and TRBJ1-5, the full variable domain is DVKVTQSSRYLVKRTGEKVFLECVQDMDHENMFWYRQDPGLGLRLIYFSYDVKMKEKGDIPEGYSVSREKKERFSLILESASTNQTSMYLCASSLDSSQPQHFGDGTRLSIL.